The following is a TCR beta chain sequence with its context. Its cognate antigen is unknown. The sample belongs to a study of a mutant IDH1 vaccine in newly diagnosed glioma. In the study overall: Therapy received beforehand was radiotherapy, temozolomide, or both, with most patients given both.

Time point given: week 23, last vaccination. In the vaccine, a single dose held 300 ug of the mutant IDH1 20-mer peptide, along with topical imiquimod. Tumors from donors were new WHO grade 3 or 4 IDH1-mutant astrocytomas with ATRX loss. The germline V and J ends were trimmed by 4 bases and 7 bases, with 23 bases remaining between them. Germline assignment: CDR1 MGHRA and CDR2 YSYEKL. The CDR3 has 17 amino acids. The data were produced by immunoSEQ multiplex PCR, yet TCRdb's version contains in-frame clones alone and is incomplete. The table shows about 65,000 clones, with roughly 81% occurring only once.

This receptor was taken from a young man with glioma. The chain couples TRBV4-1 to TRBJ2-1, with D tentatively TRBD2 (7 bases). Sequenced material: PBMCs, taken from a glioma patient whose treatment included an IDH1 peptide vaccine. The CDR3 is CASSPTKKGGKTNEQFF. The CDR3 DNA sequence: TGCGCCAGCAGCCCCACAAAAAAGGGGGGGAAGACTAATGAGCAGTTCTTC.